The rows below give T cell receptor beta chains drawn from one sample of a study of patients and donors after allogeneic stem cell transplantation. TCRdb independently ran MiXCR on the RT-PCR reads; one entry per CDR3 protein. The data hold approximately 210,000 distinct CDR3 sequences, with around 41% observed a single time. Material for sequencing was blood, either unsorted or a sorted T cell fraction (not recorded which). The receptors were gathered from a human donor who was either an allogeneic HSCT recipient or a stem cell or donor lymphocyte infusion donor (not recorded which). It is not recorded whose cells these are; they may come from a transplant donor. Both conserved end residues are part of each CDR3. The D gene is left open where the match is weak. Clone size is stated in some rows and not others, as once, few, many or a class when expanded.

size: -
J: TRBJ1-1
D: TRBD1
V: TRBV5-5
DNA: TGTGCCAGCAGCTGGGGCGCCGGGACAGGGATGACTGAAGCTTTCTTT
CDR3: CASSWGAGTGMTEAFF

size: -
J: TRBJ2-1
D: TRBD2
V: TRBV7-2
DNA: TGTGCCAGCAGCTTAGGTCTGCGGGGGAGCTCCTACAATGAGCAGTTCTTC
CDR3: CASSLGLRGSSYNEQFF

size: few
J: TRBJ1-6
D: -
V: TRBV7-6
DNA: TGTGCCAGCAGCACACAGCGAAGCGATAATTCACCCCTCCACTTT
CDR3: CASSTQRSDNSPLHF

size: -
J: TRBJ2-4
D: -
V: TRBV9
DNA: TGTGCCAGCAGCGTAGAGGACGTAGGAATTCAGTACTTC
CDR3: CASSVEDVGIQYF

size: -
J: TRBJ2-3
D: -
V: TRBV6-2/TRBV6-3
DNA: TGTGCCAGCAGTTATAACGACGAAGGGCAGTATTTT
CDR3: CASSYNDEGQYF

size: many
J: TRBJ1-3
D: -
V: TRBV5-1
DNA: TGCGCCAGCAGCTTGGAAGCGGCCTCTGGAAACACCATATATTTT
CDR3: CASSLEAASGNTIYF

size: -
J: TRBJ2-3
D: -
V: TRBV20-1
DNA: TGCAGTGCTCGCGGCCGCACAGATACGCAGTATTTT
CDR3: CSARGRTDTQYF

size: -
J: TRBJ1-6
D: TRBD1
V: TRBV6-5
DNA: TGTGCCAGCAGTTCCAGGGGGGGGACTCCTTCACCCCTCCACTTT
CDR3: CASSSRGGTPSPLHF

size: few
J: TRBJ1-2
D: -
V: TRBV29-1
DNA: TGCAGCGTTGTGGGCAGGACTAACTATGGCTACACCTTC
CDR3: CSVVGRTNYGYTF

size: -
J: TRBJ1-4
D: TRBD1
V: TRBV25-1
DNA: TGTGCCAGCAGTGAAACAGGGGGGACTAATGAAAAACTGTTTTTT
CDR3: CASSETGGTNEKLFF

size: few
J: TRBJ1-1
D: -
V: TRBV30
DNA: TGTGCCTGGAGGTCTCTCCCTGGAGCTTTCTTT
CDR3: CAWRSLPGAFF

size: -
J: TRBJ1-1
D: -
V: TRBV6-5
DNA: TGTGCCAGCAGTTACTCGGGACACGACACTGAAGCTTTCTTT
CDR3: CASSYSGHDTEAFF

size: -
J: TRBJ1-6
D: TRBD1
V: TRBV12-3/TRBV12-4
DNA: TGTGCCAGCAGTTACGACCGCCCCGGGACAGGGTTTTCACCCCTCCACTTT
CDR3: CASSYDRPGTGFSPLHF

size: -
J: TRBJ1-4
D: -
V: TRBV21-1
DNA: TGTGCCAGCAGCCCTGGGAGGAAGAATGAAAAACTGTTTTTT
CDR3: CASSPGRKNEKLFF

size: few
J: TRBJ1-1
D: TRBD1
V: TRBV7-2
DNA: TGTGCCAGCAGCTTAGTTCAGGGGGCGCTTATTGAAGCTTTCTTT
CDR3: CASSLVQGALIEAFF

size: -
J: TRBJ2-2
D: -
V: TRBV4-3
DNA: TGCGCCAGCAGCCAAGACGCGCCGCTCCCAAACACCGGGGAGCTGTTTTTT
CDR3: CASSQDAPLPNTGELFF

size: few
J: TRBJ2-3
D: TRBD2
V: TRBV5-1
DNA: TGCGCCAGCAGCTCGGGACTAGCGGACACAGATACGCAGTATTTT
CDR3: CASSSGLADTDTQYF

size: -
J: TRBJ2-5
D: -
V: TRBV2
DNA: TGTGCCAGCCAGGAGGACGCGGAGACCCAGTACTTC
CDR3: CASQEDAETQYF

size: -
J: TRBJ2-6
D: -
V: TRBV29-1
DNA: TGCAGCGTTGAAGATTACAGGGCTGGGGCCAACGTCCTGACTTTC
CDR3: CSVEDYRAGANVLTF

size: -
J: TRBJ2-1
D: TRBD1
V: TRBV28
DNA: TGTGCCATACAGGGGCCTCGCAATGAGCAGTTCTTC
CDR3: CAIQGPRNEQFF

size: few
J: TRBJ1-5
D: -
V: TRBV29-1
DNA: TGCAGCGTTGAAGGAGGGGCGGGTCAGCCCCAGCATTTT
CDR3: CSVEGGAGQPQHF

size: -
J: TRBJ2-2
D: TRBD2
V: TRBV20-1
DNA: TGCAGTGCCGGGAGAATAGCGGGAGTCTCCGGGGAGCTGTTTTTT
CDR3: CSAGRIAGVSGELFF

size: -
J: TRBJ2-5
D: -
V: TRBV4-2
DNA: TGTGCCAGCAGCCAAGTGATAACCTCGTACCAAGAGACCCAGTACTTC
CDR3: CASSQVITSYQETQYF

size: -
J: TRBJ2-2
D: TRBD2
V: TRBV12-3/TRBV12-4
DNA: TGTGCCAGCAGTTTAACGACTAGCGGAAACACCGGGGAGCTGTTTTTT
CDR3: CASSLTTSGNTGELFF

size: -
J: TRBJ1-6
D: -
V: TRBV5-1
DNA: TGCGCCAGCAGCTTGGTCGGACCTACGGGGATTTCACCCCTCCACTTT
CDR3: CASSLVGPTGISPLHF

size: -
J: TRBJ2-3
D: -
V: TRBV2
DNA: TGTGCCAGCAGGCCTTTGCCTGGCACAGATACGCAGTATTTT
CDR3: CASRPLPGTDTQYF

size: few
J: TRBJ2-1
D: TRBD2
V: TRBV7-6
DNA: TGTGCCAGCAGCTCACCAACAAAGACTAGCGCCGAACACTACAATGAGCAGTTCTTC
CDR3: CASSSPTKTSAEHYNEQFF

size: -
J: TRBJ1-5
D: -
V: TRBV6-2/TRBV6-3
DNA: TGTGCCAGCGGAACGGGCGGAGTAGGCAATCAGCCCCAGCATTTT
CDR3: CASGTGGVGNQPQHF

size: -
J: TRBJ2-7
D: -
V: TRBV14
DNA: TGTGCCAGCAGCCAAGCGGGACTTACGTGGGAGCAGTACTTC
CDR3: CASSQAGLTWEQYF

size: -
J: TRBJ1-1
D: TRBD1
V: TRBV6-6
DNA: TGTGCCAGCAGCTTACTTAGGACAGGGTGGACTGAAGCTTTCTTT
CDR3: CASSLLRTGWTEAFF

size: -
J: TRBJ1-1
D: TRBD1
V: TRBV20-1
DNA: TGCAGTGCTAGAGATCCTTGGGACAGTGGGGACACTGAAGCTTTCTTT
CDR3: CSARDPWDSGDTEAFF

size: once
J: TRBJ2-3
D: TRBD2
V: TRBV5-8
DNA: TGTGCCAGCAGCTTGGCCCTAGCGGGAAAATATTTT
CDR3: CASSLALAGKYF

size: few
J: TRBJ1-4
D: -
V: TRBV7-2
DNA: TGTGCCAGCAGCTTAGGCGGGGGGCCTAATGAAAAACTGTTTTTT
CDR3: CASSLGGGPNEKLFF

size: -
J: TRBJ1-1
D: -
V: TRBV20-1
DNA: TGCAGTGCTAAAGCCCGGGGGCCTGAAGCTTTCTTT
CDR3: CSAKARGPEAFF

size: -
J: TRBJ2-7
D: TRBD2
V: TRBV6-2/TRBV6-3
DNA: TGTGCCAGCAGTATGGGACTAGCGGGAGTTCCGGAAGAGCAGTACTTC
CDR3: CASSMGLAGVPEEQYF

size: -
J: TRBJ2-7
D: -
V: TRBV18
DNA: TGTGCCAGCTCACCAGGCCCCCTCTTGGGCGAGCAGTACTTC
CDR3: CASSPGPLLGEQYF